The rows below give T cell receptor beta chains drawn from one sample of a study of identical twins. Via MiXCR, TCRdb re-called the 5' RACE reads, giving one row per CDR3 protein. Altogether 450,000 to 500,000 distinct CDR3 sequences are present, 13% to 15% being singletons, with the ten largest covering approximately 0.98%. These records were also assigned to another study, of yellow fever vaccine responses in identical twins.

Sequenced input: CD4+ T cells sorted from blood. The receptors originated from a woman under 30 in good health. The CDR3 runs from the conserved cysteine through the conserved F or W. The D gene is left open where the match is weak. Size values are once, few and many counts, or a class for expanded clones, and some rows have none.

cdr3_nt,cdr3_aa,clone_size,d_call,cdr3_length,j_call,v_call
TGTGCCATCAGTGAGTCCGGGACTAGCGGGTCCCACAATGAGCAGTTCTTC,CAISESGTSGSHNEQFF,many,TRBD2,17,TRBJ2-1,TRBV10-3
TGTGCCAGCAGTGCCGTCCGGGACGCCAGGGGCTACACCTTC,CASSAVRDARGYTF,.,.,14,TRBJ1-2,TRBV28
TGTGCCAGCAGCCAACGTTCGGGAGTAGCGGGAGGACGCACAGATACGCAGTATTTT,CASSQRSGVAGGRTDTQYF,.,TRBD2,19,TRBJ2-3,TRBV7-8
TGTGCCAGCAGCTCAGCGGGAGCAGAGACCCAGTACTTC,CASSSAGAETQYF,many,TRBD2,13,TRBJ2-5,TRBV7-9
TGTGCCATCAGGACCGGGACAGGGGGCATTGGAAACACCATATATTTT,CAIRTGTGGIGNTIYF,many,TRBD1,16,TRBJ1-3,TRBV10-3
TGTGCCAGCAGCGCCGCGCGGAACACTGAAGCTTTCTTT,CASSAARNTEAFF,.,.,13,TRBJ1-1,TRBV7-9
TGTGCCAGCAGTTTTAGGGGGACTGGGGAGCTGTTTTTT,CASSFRGTGELFF,many,.,13,TRBJ2-2,TRBV12-3/TRBV12-4
TGTGCCAGCAGTTATGCGGGGAAAATCCTAGGGGGAGATCCATTAGAGACCCAGTACTTC,CASSYAGKILGGDPLETQYF,.,.,20,TRBJ2-5,TRBV6-2/TRBV6-3
TGCAGCGTGAAGGGAACTACTAGCGGGGCGGACGAGCAGTACTTC,CSVKGTTSGADEQYF,.,TRBD2,15,TRBJ2-7,TRBV29-1
TGTGCCAGCAGCTTATTTTCAGGGACGTTTGGGGCCAACGTCCTGACTTTC,CASSLFSGTFGANVLTF,.,.,17,TRBJ2-6,TRBV7-9
TGTGCTAGCAGCTCAGCGGGACAGGGGGCACATGAGCAGTTCTTC,CASSSAGQGAHEQFF,few,TRBD1,15,TRBJ2-1,TRBV7-7
TGTGCCAGCAGCAGAAATTCTGGGACCCCCGCCGAGCAGTACTTC,CASSRNSGTPAEQYF,few,.,15,TRBJ2-7,TRBV28
TGTGCCAGCAGCCCGGAGGGAAGTCATTCCTCCGAGCAGTACTTC,CASSPEGSHSSEQYF,few,.,15,TRBJ2-7,TRBV7-3
TGCGCCAGCAGCGCTACCCCGGGACAGGGGGTCGAGCAGTACTTC,CASSATPGQGVEQYF,.,TRBD1,15,TRBJ2-7,TRBV5-1
TGTGCCAGCAGTGTCGTCGAGAACACTGAAGCTTTCTTT,CASSVVENTEAFF,.,.,13,TRBJ1-1,TRBV6-4
TGTGCCAGCAGCGTAGTAGGACAGGGGGCGGATGGCTACACCTTC,CASSVVGQGADGYTF,many,TRBD1,15,TRBJ1-2,TRBV9
TGCAGTGCTAATTACCCGACAGTTCGCCAAGCTTTCTTT,CSANYPTVRQAFF,few,.,13,TRBJ1-1,TRBV20-1
TGCGCCAGCAGACTAGCAGGGCAGGCCGAGCAGTACTTC,CASRLAGQAEQYF,.,.,13,TRBJ2-7,TRBV5-1
TGTGCCAGCAGTTTGATGAGGGGAGGCGAAAACATTCAGTACTTC,CASSLMRGGENIQYF,.,.,15,TRBJ2-4,TRBV2
TGCAGTGCTACCTCTCCCGGGAGACCCAGTCCTTTTGCCCTGAATGAGCAGTTCTTC,CSATSPGRPSPFALNEQFF,few,.,19,TRBJ2-1,TRBV20-1
TGTGCCAGCAGTTCGGGGGGGACTAGCGGTAATGAGCAGTTCTTC,CASSSGGTSGNEQFF,many,TRBD2,15,TRBJ2-1,TRBV12-3/TRBV12-4
TGTGCCAGCAGTCAAAACGCGGGGACCTCGAACACCGGGGAGCTGTTTTTT,CASSQNAGTSNTGELFF,many,.,17,TRBJ2-2,TRBV12-3/TRBV12-4
TGTGCCAGCAGCGAACGGACAGGGGAAGGCTACACCTTC,CASSERTGEGYTF,few,TRBD1,13,TRBJ1-2,TRBV28
TGCAGCTCGACACCACAAGAGACCCAGTACTTC,CSSTPQETQYF,few,.,11,TRBJ2-5,TRBV29-1
TGTGCCAGCAGCCACCTAGCGGGGGCGTCCTACGAGCAGTACTTC,CASSHLAGASYEQYF,few,TRBD2,15,TRBJ2-7,TRBV5-6
TGTGCCACCAGCAGAACTCCGGGACTAGCGGGGACTTCCTACAATGAGCAGTTCTTC,CATSRTPGLAGTSYNEQFF,.,TRBD2,19,TRBJ2-1,TRBV15
TGTGCCAGCAGGACAAAGGGACTAGCGGGAGCGAGCGGGGAGCTGTTTTTT,CASRTKGLAGASGELFF,.,TRBD2,17,TRBJ2-2,TRBV6-1
TGTGCCAGCAGCCCCCGGACAGAGAATGAGCAGTTCTTC,CASSPRTENEQFF,few,.,13,TRBJ2-1,TRBV2
TGTGCCAGCTCACCACTGACTAGCGGGAAGAATGAGCAGTTCTTC,CASSPLTSGKNEQFF,few,TRBD2,15,TRBJ2-1,TRBV18
TGTGCCAGCAGCTTTTCCCCCCCGCCCGTTGGAGATACGCAGTATTTT,CASSFSPPPVGDTQYF,.,.,16,TRBJ2-3,TRBV7-2
TGTGCCAGCAGCTCCGGACTAGCGACGGAGACCCAGTACTTC,CASSSGLATETQYF,few,TRBD2,14,TRBJ2-5,TRBV5-5
TGTGCCAGCAGCTTACGGACAGGGAATGAGCAGTTCTTC,CASSLRTGNEQFF,.,TRBD1,13,TRBJ2-1,TRBV5-6
TGCAGTGCTAGCCGCCCGGGGCGGAGAACCACAGATACGCAGTATTTT,CSASRPGRRTTDTQYF,.,.,16,TRBJ2-3,TRBV20-1
TGCGCCAGCAGCTCTTCCGCAGGGCTCGCCCTTACAGATACGCAGTATTTT,CASSSSAGLALTDTQYF,many,.,17,TRBJ2-3,TRBV5-1
TGCGCCAGCAGCAATAGTTTGCCAGGAAAAGTTGCCTCTGGGGCCAACGTCCTGACTTTC,CASSNSLPGKVASGANVLTF,few,.,20,TRBJ2-6,TRBV5-1
TGTGCCAGCAGTCTGGGACAAATTACCGGGGAGCTGTTTTTT,CASSLGQITGELFF,few,.,14,TRBJ2-2,TRBV2
TGTGCCAGCAGCGTACCAGGGGTCGAGACCCAGTACTTC,CASSVPGVETQYF,.,.,13,TRBJ2-5,TRBV5-6
TGTGCCAGCAGCCCAGGAGGGATTAACACCGGGGAGCTGTTTTTT,CASSPGGINTGELFF,.,.,15,TRBJ2-2,TRBV9
TGTGCCAGTGAGGGGGTTGCAAGTGAGCAGTTCTTC,CASEGVASEQFF,.,.,12,TRBJ2-1,TRBV7-2
TGTGCCAGCAGGGCAACTAGCGGGAGTCTTAATGAGCAGTTCTTC,CASRATSGSLNEQFF,.,TRBD2,15,TRBJ2-1,TRBV12-3/TRBV12-4
TGTGCCAGCAGTTTCGGTTTAGGGCAGGGTCCCGCAGGCAATGAGCAGTTCTTC,CASSFGLGQGPAGNEQFF,few,.,18,TRBJ2-1,TRBV12-3/TRBV12-4
TGTGCCTGGAAACCGGCGGGGTTTAGTAATGAGCAGTTCTTC,CAWKPAGFSNEQFF,.,.,14,TRBJ2-1,TRBV30